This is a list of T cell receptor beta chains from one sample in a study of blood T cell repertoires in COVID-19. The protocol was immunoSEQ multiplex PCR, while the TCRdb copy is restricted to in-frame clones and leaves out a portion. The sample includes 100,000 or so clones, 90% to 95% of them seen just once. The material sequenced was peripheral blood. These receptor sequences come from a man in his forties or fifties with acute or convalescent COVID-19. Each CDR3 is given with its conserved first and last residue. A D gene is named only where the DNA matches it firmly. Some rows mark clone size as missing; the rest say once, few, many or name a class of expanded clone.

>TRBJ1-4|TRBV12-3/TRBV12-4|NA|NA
CASSGGVEKLFF
TGTGCCAGCAGTGGGGGGGTGGAAAAACTGTTTTTT
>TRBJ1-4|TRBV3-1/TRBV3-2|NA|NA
CASSQNSGTNEKLFF
TGTGCCAGCAGCCAAAATTCGGGGACTAATGAAAAACTGTTTTTT
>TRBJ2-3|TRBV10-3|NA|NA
CAIRGVDRRSTDTQYF
TGTGCCATCAGGGGCGTAGACAGGAGAAGCACAGATACGCAGTATTTT
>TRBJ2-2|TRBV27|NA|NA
CASSLTGSSPGELFF
TGTGCCAGCAGTTTAACCGGGTCATCCCCCGGGGAGCTGTTTTTT
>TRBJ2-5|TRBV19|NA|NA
CASSKTRFQETQYF
TGTGCCAGTAGTAAGACCAGGTTCCAAGAGACCCAGTACTTC
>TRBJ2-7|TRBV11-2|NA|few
CAWGQGADEQYF
TGTGCCTGGGGGCAAGGGGCAGACGAGCAGTACTTC
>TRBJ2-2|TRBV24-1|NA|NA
CATSYSVNTGELFF
TGTGCCACCAGTTATAGTGTGAACACCGGGGAGCTGTTTTTT
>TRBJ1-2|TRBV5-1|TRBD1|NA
CASSLAGTGSYGYTF
TGCGCCAGCAGCTTGGCCGGGACAGGGAGCTATGGCTACACCTTC
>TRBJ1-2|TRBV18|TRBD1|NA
CASSGDRVYGYTF
TGTGCCAGCTCCGGGGACAGGGTCTATGGCTACACCTTC
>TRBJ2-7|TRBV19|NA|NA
CASSLYGSSYEQYF
TGTGCCAGTAGTCTCTACGGTAGCTCCTACGAGCAGTACTTC
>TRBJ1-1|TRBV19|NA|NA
CASSIVEDTEAFF
TGTGCCAGTAGTATAGTGGAGGACACTGAAGCTTTCTTT
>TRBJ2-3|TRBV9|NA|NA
CASSVTTVSTDTQYF
TGTGCCAGCAGCGTGACGACAGTAAGCACAGATACGCAGTATTTT
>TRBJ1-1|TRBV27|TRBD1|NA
CASSLLAGGAFF
TGTGCCAGCAGTTTATTGGCAGGGGGAGCTTTCTTT
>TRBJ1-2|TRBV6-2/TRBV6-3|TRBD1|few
CASSYWQGASGYTF
TGTGCCAGCAGTTACTGGCAGGGGGCCTCTGGCTACACCTTC
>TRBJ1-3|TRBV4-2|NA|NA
CASSQRRGGNGNTIYF
TGTGCCAGCAGCCAAAGGAGGGGCGGAAATGGAAACACCATATATTTT
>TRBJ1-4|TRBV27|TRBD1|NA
CASSSAGQGRGLFF
TGTGCCAGCAGTTCCGCCGGACAGGGACGTGGCTTGTTTTTT
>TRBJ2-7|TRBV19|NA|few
CASSIARGGLYEQYF
TGTGCCAGTAGTATAGCGAGAGGAGGATTGTACGAGCAGTACTTC
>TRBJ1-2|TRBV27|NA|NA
CASSPRIDGGYTF
TGTGCCAGCAGTCCCAGGATAGATGGTGGCTACACCTTC
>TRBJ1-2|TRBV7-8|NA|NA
CASSPDYRDGYTF
TGTGCCAGCAGCCCAGATTACAGGGACGGCTACACCTTC
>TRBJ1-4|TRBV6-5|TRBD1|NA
CASSSRQGATNEKLFF
TGTGCCAGCAGTTCGCGACAGGGGGCAACTAATGAAAAACTGTTTTTT
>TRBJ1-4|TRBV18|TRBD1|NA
CASSPGQGGSEKLFF
TGTGCCAGCTCACCCGGACAGGGTGGAAGCGAAAAACTGTTTTTT
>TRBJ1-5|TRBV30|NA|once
CAFRRASNQPQHF
TGTGCCTTCCGGAGGGCAAGCAATCAGCCCCAGCATTTT
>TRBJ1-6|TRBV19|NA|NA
CASRGDRENSPLHF
TGTGCCAGTAGAGGGGATAGAGAAAATTCACCCCTCCACTTT
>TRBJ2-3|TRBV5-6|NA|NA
CASSLAEESTDTQYF
TGTGCCAGCAGCTTAGCCGAGGAAAGCACAGATACGCAGTATTTT
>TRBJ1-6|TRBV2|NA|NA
CASSERAGGGNSPLHF
TGTGCCAGCAGTGAAAGGGCTGGAGGAGGGAATTCACCCCTCCACTTT
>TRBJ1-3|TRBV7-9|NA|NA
CASSLRDNSGNTIYF
TGTGCCAGCAGCTTAAGGGACAACTCTGGAAACACCATATATTTT
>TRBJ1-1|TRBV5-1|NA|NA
CASSQRHGEAFF
TGCGCCAGCAGCCAGAGACATGGCGAAGCTTTCTTT
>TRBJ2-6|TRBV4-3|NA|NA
CASSQDQRGSGANVLTF
TGCGCCAGCAGCCAAGATCAAAGGGGCTCTGGGGCCAACGTCCTGACTTTC
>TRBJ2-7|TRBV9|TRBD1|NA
CASSVAVGTGFYEQYF
TGTGCCAGCAGCGTCGCCGTTGGGACAGGGTTCTACGAGCAGTACTTC
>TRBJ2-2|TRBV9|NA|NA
CASSGGGTAVAGELFF
TGTGCCAGCAGTGGAGGGGGGACAGCTGTCGCCGGGGAGCTGTTTTTT
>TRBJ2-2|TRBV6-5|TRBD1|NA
CASSFDRGRTGELFF
TGTGCCAGCAGTTTCGACAGGGGGAGAACCGGGGAGCTGTTTTTT
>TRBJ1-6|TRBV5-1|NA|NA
CASSSTQGGGNSPLHF
TGCGCCAGCAGCTCAACCCAGGGCGGGGGAAATTCACCCCTCCACTTT
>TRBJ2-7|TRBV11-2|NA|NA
CASSLAGSEQYF
TGTGCCAGCAGCTTGGCAGGGTCAGAGCAGTACTTC
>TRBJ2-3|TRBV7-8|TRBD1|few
CASSLEGGASTDTQYF
TGTGCCAGCAGCCTAGAAGGGGGCGCGAGCACAGATACGCAGTATTTT
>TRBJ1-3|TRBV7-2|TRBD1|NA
CASSSGGAGGNTIYF
TGTGCCAGCAGCTCAGGGGGCGCGGGGGGAAACACCATATATTTT
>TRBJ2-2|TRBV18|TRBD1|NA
CASSRGAQGGPGELFF
TGTGCCAGCTCACGAGGCGCACAGGGGGGACCCGGGGAGCTGTTTTTT